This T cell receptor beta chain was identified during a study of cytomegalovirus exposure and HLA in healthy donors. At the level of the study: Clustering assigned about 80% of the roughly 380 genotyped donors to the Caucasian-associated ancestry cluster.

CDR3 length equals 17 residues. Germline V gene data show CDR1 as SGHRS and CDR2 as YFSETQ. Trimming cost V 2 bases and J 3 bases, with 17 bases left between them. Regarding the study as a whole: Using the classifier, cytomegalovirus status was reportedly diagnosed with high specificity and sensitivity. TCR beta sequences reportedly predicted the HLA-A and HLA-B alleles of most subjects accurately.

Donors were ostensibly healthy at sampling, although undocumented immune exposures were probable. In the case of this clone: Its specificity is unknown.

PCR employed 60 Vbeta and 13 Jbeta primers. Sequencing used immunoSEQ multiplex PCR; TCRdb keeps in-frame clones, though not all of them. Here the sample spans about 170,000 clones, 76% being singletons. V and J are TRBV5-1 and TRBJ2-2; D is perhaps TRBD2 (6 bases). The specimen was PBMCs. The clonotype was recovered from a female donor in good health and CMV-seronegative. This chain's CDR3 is CASSLNGGWLDTGELFF. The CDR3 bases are TGCGCCAGCAGCTTAAACGGGGGTTGGCTAGACACCGGGGAGCTGTTTTTT.